Listed below are T cell receptor beta chains from one sample, sequenced in a study of cytomegalovirus exposure and HLA in healthy donors. TCRdb keeps only in-frame clones here, not all; method: immunoSEQ multiplex PCR. The sample holds about 120,000 clones, 74% seen once. The sample consisted of PBMCs. The source of these receptors is a human donor in good health. CDR3s include the opening cysteine and the closing phenylalanine or tryptophan. The order of the fields is J gene, V gene, clone size, D gene, CDR3 DNA, CDR3 protein. A D gene is named only where the DNA matches it firmly. The size field is filled for only some rows; it gives once, few, many or a size class.

TRBJ1-1	TRBV6-1	.	.	TGTGCCAGCAGTCGGGAACAGGGAATCACTGAAGCTTTCTTT	CASSREQGITEAFF
TRBJ1-2	TRBV7-8	.	.	TGTGCCAGCAGCTTCACCCCCCGGGACATTTATGGCTACACCTTC	CASSFTPRDIYGYTF
TRBJ2-1	TRBV7-8	.	.	TGTGCCAGCAGCTTAGGAGACTGGTCCTACAATGAGCAGTTCTTC	CASSLGDWSYNEQFF
TRBJ1-5	TRBV4-1	.	.	TGCGCCAGCAGCCAAGTCGGTGTGGCAGTGGGAGCCCATAGCAATCAGCCCCAGCATTTT	CASSQVGVAVGAHSNQPQHF
TRBJ2-7	TRBV5-1	.	TRBD1	TGCGCCAGCAGCTCGACGACAGGGGTCGAGCAGTACTTC	CASSSTTGVEQYF
TRBJ2-5	TRBV9	.	.	TGTGCCAGCAGCCCCACCCTCGCGGTGGAGACCCAGTACTTC	CASSPTLAVETQYF
TRBJ2-3	TRBV9	few	.	TGTGCCAGCAGCGTAAGGTGGGGGGAAGGTACGCAGTATTTT	CASSVRWGEGTQYF
TRBJ2-4	TRBV4-1	few	TRBD1	TGCGCCAGCAGCCAAGAAGGGGGACAGTCACTAGCCAAAAACATTCAGTACTTC	CASSQEGGQSLAKNIQYF
TRBJ1-3	TRBV29-1	.	TRBD1	TGCAGCGTGGGGACAGGGGGAAACACCATATATTTT	CSVGTGGNTIYF
TRBJ2-2	TRBV6-1	.	.	TGTGCCAGCTGTCGAGGGTCCCTTACCGGGGAGCTGTTTTTT	CASCRGSLTGELFF
TRBJ1-1	TRBV29-1	few	TRBD1	TGCAGCGTCGGGGGACAGGGAGAAGCTTTCTTT	CSVGGQGEAFF
TRBJ2-7	TRBV18	.	TRBD1	TGTGCCAGCTCAGGCAACAGGGGGTTCAACGAGCAGTACTTC	CASSGNRGFNEQYF
TRBJ2-2	TRBV19	.	.	TGTGCCAGTAGTCCGCCCGCACAGACCACCGGGGAGCTGTTTTTT	CASSPPAQTTGELFF
TRBJ1-1	TRBV28	.	.	TGTGCCAGCAGTTCAGCGAAGAGCACTGAAGCTTTCTTT	CASSSAKSTEAFF
TRBJ1-1	TRBV7-2	.	TRBD1	TGTGCCAGCAGCCCAGGACAGGTATCTTCGGCCACTGAAGCTTTCTTT	CASSPGQVSSATEAFF
TRBJ1-5	TRBV19	.	.	TGTGCCAGTAGTACCGAGACGAGACAGGAACAGCCCCAGCATTTT	CASSTETRQEQPQHF
TRBJ1-3	TRBV6-6	.	.	TGTGCCAGCAGTTACACAAGTCCTGACACCATATATTTT	CASSYTSPDTIYF
TRBJ2-7	TRBV30	.	.	TGTGCCTGGAGTGTCAACGGTCCCTACGAGCAGTACTTC	CAWSVNGPYEQYF
TRBJ2-7	TRBV28	.	TRBD2	TGTGCCAGCAGTTTTGGGACTAGCGGGAGGGCCGCCGAGCAGTACTTC	CASSFGTSGRAAEQYF
TRBJ2-5	TRBV6-1	.	.	TGTGCCAGCAGTGGCAAAACTAGCAGTACTCCCCAAGAGACCCAGTACTTC	CASSGKTSSTPQETQYF
TRBJ2-3	TRBV28	once	.	TGTGCCAGCAGTTTGCAACTTTATGGTACGCAGTATTTT	CASSLQLYGTQYF
TRBJ1-3	TRBV5-1	few	.	TGCGCCAGCAGCCCGAGACCCCAGGGTGGAAACACCATATATTTT	CASSPRPQGGNTIYF
TRBJ2-6	TRBV7-2	once	.	TGTGCCAGCAGCTCGGCAGGGATACCTGGGGCCAACGTCCTGACTTTC	CASSSAGIPGANVLTF
TRBJ1-2	TRBV27	.	.	TGTGCCAGCTCTAGGGGGAGGGGGGCCCAATTCTATGGCTACACCTTC	CASSRGRGAQFYGYTF
TRBJ2-5	TRBV10-3	once	TRBD1	TGTGCCATCAGTGAGTCGGCCATACAGGGGTTGGAGACCCAGTACTTC	CAISESAIQGLETQYF
TRBJ1-1	TRBV5-6	.	TRBD1	TGTGCCAGCAGCTTGGAAACAGGGGGCCGAATGAACACTGAAGCTTTCTTT	CASSLETGGRMNTEAFF
TRBJ2-7	TRBV28	.	TRBD1	TGTGCCAGCAGGCACCGGACAGGTTCTTCCTACGAGCAGTACTTC	CASRHRTGSSYEQYF
TRBJ1-5	TRBV10-2	.	.	TGCGCCAGCAAAGACAGTAGCAATCAGCCCCAGCATTTT	CASKDSSNQPQHF
TRBJ1-1	TRBV28	.	.	TGTGCCAGCAGTTCTACAGGATTGAACACTGAAGCTTTCTTT	CASSSTGLNTEAFF
TRBJ2-7	TRBV5-1	.	.	TGCGCCAGCGGTCTACAGGGCTACGAGCAGTACTTC	CASGLQGYEQYF
TRBJ1-1	TRBV5-1	.	.	TGCGCCAGCAGCACTCAGACAGGCCCCACTGAAGCTTTCTTT	CASSTQTGPTEAFF
TRBJ2-3	TRBV19	.	.	TGTGCCAGTAGAGATGGGGCAGGGGTTGCAGATACGCAGTATTTT	CASRDGAGVADTQYF
TRBJ1-1	TRBV28	.	.	TGTGCCAGCAGAGCCCCTGTCACTACTGAAGCTTTCTTT	CASRAPVTTEAFF
TRBJ2-7	TRBV6-5	.	.	TGTGCCAGCAGTTCCCCTGGCAGCTCCTACGAGCAGTACTTC	CASSSPGSSYEQYF
TRBJ2-7	TRBV27	.	TRBD2	TGTGCCAGCAGTCGAGTCCCAGCGGGGGGGTCCTACGAGCAGTACTTC	CASSRVPAGGSYEQYF